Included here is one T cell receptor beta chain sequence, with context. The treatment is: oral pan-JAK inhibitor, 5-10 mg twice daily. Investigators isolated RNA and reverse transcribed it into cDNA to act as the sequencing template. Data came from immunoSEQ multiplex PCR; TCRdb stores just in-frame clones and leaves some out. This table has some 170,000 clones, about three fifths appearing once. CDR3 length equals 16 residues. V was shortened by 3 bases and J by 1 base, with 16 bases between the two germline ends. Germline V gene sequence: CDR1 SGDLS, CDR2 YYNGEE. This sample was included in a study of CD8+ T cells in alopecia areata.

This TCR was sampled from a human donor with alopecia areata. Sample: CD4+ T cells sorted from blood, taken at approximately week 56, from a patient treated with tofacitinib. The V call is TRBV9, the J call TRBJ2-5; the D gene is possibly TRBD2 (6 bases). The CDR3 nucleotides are TGTGCCAGCAGCGCCAAGACTAGACGGGGCCAAGAGACCCAGTACTTC. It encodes CASSAKTRRGQETQYF.